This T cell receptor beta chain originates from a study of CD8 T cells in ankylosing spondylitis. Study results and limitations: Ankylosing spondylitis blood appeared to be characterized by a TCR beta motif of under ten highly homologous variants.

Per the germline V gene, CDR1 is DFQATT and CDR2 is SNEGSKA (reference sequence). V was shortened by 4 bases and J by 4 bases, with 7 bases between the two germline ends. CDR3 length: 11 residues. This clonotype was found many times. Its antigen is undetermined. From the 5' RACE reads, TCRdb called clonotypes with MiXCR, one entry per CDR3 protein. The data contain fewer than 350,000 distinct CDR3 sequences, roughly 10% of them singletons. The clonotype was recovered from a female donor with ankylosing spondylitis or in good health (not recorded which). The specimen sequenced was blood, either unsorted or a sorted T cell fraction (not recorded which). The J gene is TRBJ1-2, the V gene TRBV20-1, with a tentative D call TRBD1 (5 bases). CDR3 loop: CSANGGYGYTF. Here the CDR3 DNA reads TGCAGTGCTAACGGGGGCTATGGCTACACCTTC.